This TCR beta chain was captured in a study of post-analysis software for immune sequencing data. Every TCR beta cDNA library bore unique molecular identifiers. The authors obtained roughly 0.5 million cDNA molecules from around 1 to 9.1 million T cells. A single record per CDR3 protein comes from TCRdb applying MiXCR to the PCR reads. The table lists 400,000 to 500,000 distinct CDR3 sequences, roughly 38% of them singletons. Study-wide points: There was significantly lower normalized Chao1 diversity in multiple sclerosis patients than in controls. F measure grouped same-batch samples tightly together. Five TRBV segments, TRBV5-6, TRBV5-1 and TRBV20-1 among them, were found more frequent in patients than controls.

The CDR3 is 16 amino acids. Germline V lookup: CDR1 MDHEN, CDR2 SYDVKM. V lost 5 bases and J lost 9, with 26 bases in between. This clonotype was seen a few times. Its antigen is as yet unknown. This receptor was taken from a girl aged 2-10 years with multiple sclerosis. The rearrangement links TRBV28 to TRBJ2-7; D could derive from TRBD1 or TRBD2 (5 bases each). Sequenced: blood. The CDR3 region is CASSILSGPPPGAQYF. The DNA of the CDR3 is TGTGCCAGCAGTATCCTCTCGGGACCTCCACCGGGCGCGCAGTACTTC.